This T cell receptor beta chain was profiled in a study of T-cell memory formation after mild COVID-19. About the study: TCR clustering was largely donor specific. Study-wide points: Clones shrinking between day 15 and 85 showed a balanced CD4/CD8 split, and those that grew later tilted toward CD4+.

Comment on this clonotype: Antigen specificity is unknown.

MiXCR, applied by TCRdb to the 5' RACE reads, yields one record per CDR3 protein. Among 150,000 to 200,000 distinct CDR3 sequences listed, about 14% were seen once. Germline CDR1 is KGHDR and CDR2 is SFDVKD. Between the trimmed V and J ends, which lost 3 bases and 2 bases, there was a span of 11 bases. This CDR3 spans 15 amino acids. The sequence came from an adult woman who had mild COVID-19 (a few samples of this study predate the infection). Cell type and time point are not known. Input material: PBMCs or a T cell subset sorted from them (not recorded which). V is TRBV24-1 and J is TRBJ2-3, with D possibly matching TRBD2 (6 bases). Here the CDR3 DNA reads TGTGCCACCAGTGATAAGGGGAGGATCACAGATACGCAGTATTTT. As protein: CATSDKGRITDTQYF.